A single sample is the source of the 17 T cell receptor beta chains below, sequenced in a study of blood T cell repertoires in COVID-19. Clones were read by immunoSEQ multiplex PCR, and TCRdb kept only the in-frame ones, dropping some. The sample shows some 250,000 clones, around 80% of them seen only once. Sample: peripheral blood. The receptors stem from a man of 80 years or more with acute or convalescent COVID-19.

The rearrangement joins TRBV3-1 (or the pseudogene TRBV3-2) to TRBJ1-1, with a weak D call TRBD1 (6 bases). Trimming pared 4 bases from V and 1 base from J, leaving 10 bases between. CDR3 length: 14 residues. Looked up from germline, CDR1 is LGHDT and CDR2 is YNNKEL (reference sequence). The CDR3 is CASSLQQGNTEAFF. The CDR3 DNA sequence: TGTGCCAGCAGCCTTCAACAGGGGAACACTGAAGCTTTCTTT.

The chain combines TRBV7-9 with TRBJ1-1; D gene unclear. The CDR3 has 14 residues. V gave up 5 bases and J gave up 2 bases, with 12 bases separating them. The V gene's germline CDR1 is SEHNR and CDR2 FQNEAQ (reference sequence). The CDR3 DNA is TGTGCCAGCAGCGACCTGACGGGAAACACTGAAGCTTTCTTT. This encodes CASSDLTGNTEAFF.

The chain recombines TRBV18 with TRBJ1-1; the match to TRBD1 covers 7 bases. Unmatched junction bases numbered 5, after V lost 4 bases and J lost 0 bases. In germline, CDR1 is KGHSH, CDR2 LQKENI. There are 15 residues in the CDR3. The CDR3: CASSQTRGMNTEAFF. The CDR3 DNA sequence: TGTGCCAGCTCACAGACCAGGGGGATGAACACTGAAGCTTTCTTT. The full variable domain, its missing parts supplied by reference TRBV18 and TRBJ1-1, is NAGVMQNPRHLVRRRGQEARLRCSPMKGHSHVYWYRQLPEEGLKFMVYLQKENIIDESGMPKERFSAEFPKEGPSILRIQQVVRGDSAAYFCASSQTRGMNTEAFFGQGTRLTVV.

In regard to this clone: The identical CDR3 is also encoded by other nucleotide sequences in the sample. V gene TRBV5-1 combines with J gene TRBJ2-2; 7 bases align to TRBD2. The CDR3 is made up of 15 amino acids. V trimming: 0 bases; J trimming: 2 bases; junction bases outside the gene matches: 1. Germline lookup yields CDR1 SGHRS and CDR2 YFSETQ. The CDR3 sequence: CASSLAGGNTGELFF. In nucleotides, the CDR3 is TGCGCCAGCAGCTTGGCGGGGGGAAACACCGGGGAGCTGTTTTTT.

The chain couples TRBV19 to TRBJ2-2, with 12 bases lining up with TRBD2. This CDR3 has 14 residues. Germline V lookup: CDR1 LNHDA, CDR2 SQIVND (reference sequence). V lost 6 bases and J lost 6; bases outside the gene matches: 2. The CDR3 DNA reads as TGTGCCAGTAGGGCTAGCGGGGGGGCCGGGGAGCTGTTTTTT. Its protein product is CASRASGGAGELFF.

The V and J genes are TRBV27 and TRBJ2-5, with TRBD2 matching over 13 bases. Germline V gene sequence: CDR1 MNHEY, CDR2 SMNVEV (reference sequence). V dropped 2 bases and J dropped 4; count of bases not matched to a gene: 4. The CDR3 runs to 16 residues. The CDR3: CASSLSTSGGGETQYF. The DNA of the CDR3 is TGTGCCAGCAGTTTAAGCACTAGCGGGGGGGGAGAGACCCAGTACTTC.

J is TRBJ1-5 and V is TRBV5-6; 7 positions match TRBD1. CDR3 size: 15 residues. CDR1 is SGHDT and CDR2 is YYEEEE in the germline V gene. With 4 bases clipped from V and 5 bases from J, the junction kept 9 bases outside the gene matches. CDR3 loop: CASSKGTATDQPQHF. CDR3 coding DNA: TGTGCCAGCAGCAAAGGGACAGCCACAGATCAGCCCCAGCATTTT.

V usage is TRBV11-2 and J usage is TRBJ1-6; the match to TRBD1 covers 7 bases. CDR3 length: 15 amino acids. The germline V gene has CDR1 SGHAT and CDR2 FQNNGV. Germline trimming cut 5 bases from V and 5 bases from J; bases unmatched to any gene: 6. The CDR3 is CASSAQGPDNSPLHF. The CDR3 DNA sequence: TGTGCCAGCAGCGCACAGGGGCCAGATAATTCACCCCTCCACTTT. Based on the CDR3 plus reference TRBV11-2 and TRBJ1-6, the full variable domain is EAGVAQSPRYKIIEKRQSVAFWCNPISGHATLYWYQQILGQGPKLLIQFQNNGVVDDSQLPKDRFSAERLKGVDSTLKIQPAKLEDSAVYLCASSAQGPDNSPLHFGNGTRLTVT.

The V gene is TRBV6-5, the J gene TRBJ1-5, with TRBD1 matching over 8 bases. The length of the CDR3 is 13 residues. Unmatched junction bases numbered 3, after V lost 7 bases and J lost 4 bases. Germline CDR1 reads MNHEY; CDR2 reads SVGAGI. The CDR3 protein is CASTGQGNQPQHF. The CDR3 region has the DNA TGTGCCAGCACCGGACAGGGAAATCAGCCCCAGCATTTT.

CDR3: CASRVTGQPNYGYTF. The CDR3 region has the DNA TGTGCCAGCAGAGTCACGGGACAGCCTAACTATGGCTACACCTTC. V and J are TRBV28 and TRBJ1-2; TRBD1 aligns across 7 bases. There are 15 residues in the CDR3. Germline V lookup: CDR1 MDHEN, CDR2 SYDVKM. J gave up 0 bases and V 6 bases, and 7 bases lay outside the gene matches.

This chain links TRBV6-5 with TRBJ2-5, with 10 bases aligning to TRBD1. V was clipped by 1 base and J by 1 base; unmatched bases: 0. In germline, CDR1 is MNHEY, CDR2 SVGAGI. This CDR3 spans 15 amino acids. The CDR3 coding sequence is TGTGCCAGCAGTTACTGGGACAGGGGCCAAGAGACCCAGTACTTC. This translates into CASSYWDRGQETQYF.

The J gene is TRBJ2-2, the V gene TRBV7-6; 7 nucleotides agree with TRBD1. Germline CDR1 reads SGHVS; CDR2 reads FNYEAQ. V was clipped by 5 bases and J by 4 bases; unmatched bases: 10. CDR3 size: 16 residues. CDR3 residues: CASSLSERGLTGELFF. In nucleotides, the CDR3 is TGTGCCAGCAGCCTATCGGAAAGGGGGCTCACCGGGGAGCTGTTTTTT.

This clone appeared a few times. The chain is built from TRBV30 and TRBJ1-1; the match to TRBD1 covers 8 bases. Trimming took 3 bases from V and 7 from J; bases not matched to a gene: 7. Per germline, CDR1 GTSNPN and CDR2 SVGIG (reference sequence). The CDR3 length is 13 residues. The CDR3 nucleotides are TGTGCCTGGAGCCGACAGGGGAGAGGTGAAGCTTTCTTT. This sequence encodes CAWSRQGRGEAFF.

This clone was observed once. The gene calls are TRBV5-1 and TRBJ2-5, with 8 nucleotides matching TRBD2. The V gene end was trimmed by 5 bases and the J gene end by 0 bases; junction bases not matched to a gene: 0. The CDR3 contains 13 residues. CDR1 is SGHRS and CDR2 is YFSETQ in the germline V gene. The CDR3 here is CASSSGDQETQYF. Written as DNA, the CDR3 is TGCGCCAGCAGTAGCGGGGACCAAGAGACCCAGTACTTC.

The chain uses TRBV10-1 and TRBJ1-3, with D hard to call. Trimming took 7 bases from V and 2 from J, leaving 18 bases between them. The V gene's germline CDR1 is WNHNN and CDR2 SYGVQD (reference sequence). There are 16 residues in the CDR3. The CDR3 sequence: CASIRLKPHTGNTIYF. CDR3 nucleotides: TGCGCCAGCATCCGTCTGAAGCCCCATACTGGAAACACCATATATTTT.

CDR3 bases: TGTGCCAGCAGCCGTACAGTGGATGGCTACACCTTC. Translating gives CASSRTVDGYTF. This chain links TRBV3-1 (or the pseudogene TRBV3-2) with TRBJ1-2, with D unclear. The V end lost 4 bases, the J end lost 6 bases, and 9 bases lay between the germline ends. Germline V lookup: CDR1 LGHDT, CDR2 YNNKEL (reference sequence). The CDR3 covers 12 residues.

The V gene is TRBV6-5, the J gene TRBJ2-2; 7 bases agree with TRBD2. V lost 7 bases, J lost 4 bases, and 9 bases stayed unmatched. Germline V gene lookup returns CDR1 MNHEY and CDR2 SVGAGI. The CDR3 consists of 15 residues. CDR3 in amino acids: CASISNPGGTGELFF. The CDR3 nucleotides read TGTGCCAGCATTTCAAATCCGGGGGGCACCGGGGAGCTGTTTTTT.